The source of this T cell receptor (beta chain) is a study of blood T cell repertoires in COVID-19. Study background: Some COVID-19 samples were acute and others convalescent; all came from the United States, Italy and Spain. The cDNA or gDNA used as material had been derived from T cells, B-cell-depleted T cells, or PBMCs.

CDR1 is SGHNT and CDR2 is YYREEE in the germline V gene (reference sequence). This CDR3 is built from 18 residues. J was trimmed by 0 bases and V by 3 bases; bases with no gene match: 12. Authors' methods: Reference gene primers were amplified, and this amplification served to estimate nucleated cell counts. Measured with immunoSEQ multiplex PCR; TCRdb has only the in-frame clones, and not every one. The DNA was the basis for D and trimming; V, J and clone size are from that table. The sample yields about 37,000 clones, about 89% seen once. The TCR sequence derives from a human donor in a cohort sampled during active COVID-19. The V and J genes are TRBV5-4 and TRBJ2-4; 7 nucleotides agree with TRBD2. The material sequenced was peripheral blood. CDR3 DNA sequence: TGTGCCAGCAGCTCCTCTAGCGGAGGACTACCAGCCAAAAACATTCAGTACTTC. Translated, it gives CASSSSSGGLPAKNIQYF.